This TCR beta chain was obtained from a study of T cell changes during pregnancy in multiple sclerosis (dated by TCRdb to about 2019). About the investigation overall: Changes in the T cell repertoire over the course of pregnancy were examined in this study in women with multiple sclerosis.

For this clone: Its target antigen remains unknown. One base away there is no much larger clone; base qualities are not given.

The library relied on the immunoSEQ multiplex PCR assay. TCRdb's version of the immuneACCESS table is confined to in-frame rearrangements and falls short of the full clone set. An unresolved V gene accounts for under half of the shortfall where checked; the remainder is of unknown origin. This sample lists 40,000 or so clones; about 92% were detected once. Of the sample, roughly 0.67% falls within the top ten clones. Reading from cysteine to phenylalanine, the CDR3 counts 14 amino acids. Only CDR3 DNA is held: 42 bases, read in frame from base 1. At the junction V is shortened by 6 bases and J by 0 bases, with 12 bases in between. Reading the germline V gene (reference sequence) gives CDR1 MNHNY and CDR2 SVGAGI.

The sequence joins TRBV6-6 to TRBJ2-7, with the D gene too uncertain to name. The TCR was taken from a female donor with multiple sclerosis, enrolled in a pregnancy study. The sample here was CD4+ T cells from peripheral blood mononuclear cells, taken in the third trimester of pregnancy. The CDR3 loop reads CASSLDGNSYEQYF. The bases are TGTGCCAGCAGCCTAGACGGAAACTCCTACGAGCAGTACTTC.